These 22 T cell receptor beta chains were all obtained from the same sample, sequenced in a study of graft-versus-host responses after intestinal transplantation. Which antigens these TCRs recognize remains unknown. TCRdb's table, derived via immunoSEQ multiplex PCR, lists solely in-frame clones and lacks some. This sample carries around 99,000 clones, approximately 88% of them seen once, and the ten largest clones take about 0.75%. This specimen was unstimulated CD4+ T cells sorted from spleen or lymph node cells, taken before transplant. These TCRs come from a human donor who was the organ donor for an intestinal transplant.

V gene TRBV11-3 combines with J gene TRBJ2-5; no clear D gene. The CDR3 sequence is 15 residues long. CDR1 and CDR2 (germline): SGHNT, YENEEA. With 5 bases removed from V and 5 bases from J, the gap between germline ends came to 18 bases. The CDR3 region has the DNA TGTGCCAGCAGCCCGGGCCGTACGAAGATGGAGACCCAGTACTTC. Translation gives CASSPGRTKMETQYF. The variable domain in full, with the rest retrieved from reference TRBV11-3 and TRBJ2-5, is EAGVVQSPRYKIIEKKQPVAFWCNPISGHNTLYWYLQNLGQGPELLIRYENEEAVDDSQLPKDRFSAERLKGVDSTLKIQPAELGDSAVYLCASSPGRTKMETQYFGPGTRLLVL.

This chain uses TRBV30 with TRBJ2-1, with TRBD1 identical over 8 bases. In germline, CDR1 is GTSNPN, CDR2 SVGIG (reference sequence). The CDR3 has 12 residues. J was trimmed by 9 bases and V by 2 bases; bases with no gene match: 3. The CDR3 loop is CAWSTQGVEQFF. Written as DNA, the CDR3 is TGTGCCTGGAGTACACAGGGGGTTGAGCAGTTCTTC.

This sequence joins TRBV2 and TRBJ2-7, with TRBD1 matching over 7 bases. This CDR3 comprises 12 residues. The V gene's germline CDR1 is SNHLY and CDR2 FYNNEI. The ends lost 6 bases at V and 5 bases at J; junction bases unmatched: 4. The CDR3 protein is CASSQGGDEQYF. The DNA of the CDR3 is TGTGCCAGCAGCCAAGGGGGCGACGAGCAGTACTTC. The full variable domain, in which reference TRBV2 and TRBJ2-7 provide the parts outside the CDR3, is EPEVTQTPSHQVTQMGQEVILRCVPISNHLYFYWYRQILGQKVEFLVSFYNNEISEKSEIFDDQFSVERPDGSNFTLKIRSTKLEDSAMYFCASSQGGDEQYFGPGTRLTVT.

This chain uses TRBV7-7 with TRBJ2-3; 9 positions agree with TRBD2. CDR1 and CDR2 from the germline V gene are SSHAT and FNYEAQ (reference sequence). The CDR3 covers 16 residues. Trimming took 3 bases from V and 6 from J; bases not matched to a gene: 10. CDR3 amino acids: CASSLGAGGNRDTQYF. The CDR3 DNA is TGTGCCAGCAGCTTGGGAGCGGGGGGCAACCGGGATACGCAGTATTTT.

V usage is TRBV6-6 and J usage is TRBJ2-5, with D uncertain. V lost 0 bases and J lost 4, with 12 bases in between. Germline V gene sequence: CDR1 MNHNY, CDR2 SVGAGI (reference sequence). The CDR3 length is 15 residues. Here the CDR3 DNA reads TGTGCCAGCAGTTACTCGCCCTTGGGTGGAGAGACCCAGTACTTC. Protein sequence: CASSYSPLGGETQYF.

This rearrangement joins TRBV5-5 to TRBJ2-5; D not certain. Germline V gene lookup returns CDR1 SGHKS and CDR2 YYEKEE (reference sequence). The CDR3 extends over 13 amino acids. The ends were cut back, 4 bases at V and 8 bases at J, with 15 bases in the middle. CDR3: CASSTGPQPTQYF. CDR3 bases: TGTGCCAGCAGCACCGGGCCCCAGCCCACCCAGTACTTC.

This rearrangement joins TRBV7-6 to TRBJ1-3; TRBD1 might be the D (5 bases). The germline gives CDR1 SGHVS, CDR2 FNYEAQ. V dropped 1 base and J dropped 0 bases, with 13 bases sitting between them. The CDR3 consists of 17 residues. The CDR3, as DNA: TGTGCCAGCAGCTTAGAGGTCCCGGGGCCCTCTGGAAACACCATATATTTT. As protein: CASSLEVPGPSGNTIYF. Based on the CDR3 plus reference TRBV7-6 and TRBJ1-3, the full variable domain is GAGVSQSPRYKVTKRGQDVALRCDPISGHVSLYWYRQALGQGPEFLTYFNYEAQQDKSGLPNDRFSAERPEGSISTLTIQRTEQRDSAMYRCASSLEVPGPSGNTIYFGEGSWLTVV.

The V call is TRBV5-1, the J call TRBJ2-5; D gene unclear. The CDR3 runs 15 residues. Trimming removed 0 bases from V and 1 base from J, with 10 bases in between. From germline, CDR1 is SGHRS and CDR2 YFSETQ. CDR3 protein: CASSLGLFTQETQYF. DNA for the CDR3: TGCGCCAGCAGCTTGGGCCTCTTCACCCAAGAGACCCAGTACTTC.

This chain joins TRBV6-6 and TRBJ1-5; 7 bases are shared with TRBD1. CDR3 length: 15 residues. J was trimmed by 4 bases and V by 4 bases; bases with no gene match: 7. From germline, CDR1 is MNHNY and CDR2 SVGAGI (reference sequence). The CDR3 DNA follows: TGTGCCAGCAGTTCAGAGGGGGCGGGTAATCAGCCCCAGCATTTT. Its translation: CASSSEGAGNQPQHF.

The genes are TRBV28 and TRBJ1-2; no firm D call. V was cut by 4 bases and J by 4 bases, with 34 bases left in between. There are 21 residues in the CDR3. The germline CDR1 and CDR2 sequences are MDHEN and SYDVKM. The CDR3 here is CASSSWALGGQVASLSYGYTF. DNA of the CDR3: TGTGCCAGCAGTTCCTGGGCCCTCGGTGGCCAAGTCGCGTCACTGAGCTATGGCTACACCTTC.

This clone was seen a few times. The chain joins TRBV30 to TRBJ1-2, with no clear D. CDR3 size: 14 residues. V was shortened by 2 bases and J by 2 bases, with 12 bases between the two germline ends. Germline loops: CDR1 GTSNPN, CDR2 SVGIG (reference sequence). In nucleotides, the CDR3 is TGTGCCTGGAGTTCGGACGGGATGAACTATGGCTACACCTTC. Amino acids: CAWSSDGMNYGYTF.

V usage is TRBV2 and J usage is TRBJ2-5; no definite D call. This CDR3 region has 9 residues. CDR1 is SNHLY and CDR2 is FYNNEI in the germline V gene. V was cut by 8 bases and J by 6 bases, with 4 bases left in between. The CDR3 protein is CASGQTQYF. The CDR3 nucleotides read TGTGCCAGCGGGCAGACCCAGTACTTC.

The chain has TRBV7-8 and TRBJ2-2; D gene uncertain. This CDR3 comprises 16 residues. CDR1 and CDR2 (germline): SGHVS, FQNEAQ. With 1 base removed from V and 0 bases from J, the gap between germline ends came to 9 bases. The CDR3 region is CASSLGAFANTGELFF. CDR3 DNA sequence: TGTGCCAGCAGCTTAGGAGCGTTCGCGAACACCGGGGAGCTGTTTTTT.

The rearrangement links TRBV7-6 to TRBJ2-7; 7 bases align to TRBD2. Unmatched junction bases numbered 4, after V lost 5 bases and J lost 0 bases. Germline V gives CDR1 SGHVS, CDR2 FNYEAQ. The CDR3 is made up of 14 amino acids. CDR3 amino acids: CASSPSGNSYEQYF. DNA for the CDR3: TGTGCCAGCAGCCCGAGCGGGAACTCCTACGAGCAGTACTTC.

This clone was seen just once. This chain uses TRBV4-2 with TRBJ1-3; possibly TRBD1 for D (5 bases). The CDR3 has 17 amino acids. Trimming removed 2 bases from V and 0 bases from J, with 14 bases in between. CDR1 LGHNA and CDR2 YNFKEQ come from the germline V gene. The DNA for the CDR3 is TGTGCCAGCAGCCAAATGAGGGACCGATTCTCTGGAAACACCATATATTTT. Its translation: CASSQMRDRFSGNTIYF.

This clone was recorded only once. V gene TRBV19 combines with J gene TRBJ1-6, with TRBD1 as a possible D gene (5 bases). CDR3 length: 17 residues. Trimming removed 5 bases at V and 0 bases at J, with 14 bases between. Germline-derived CDR1 and CDR2 are LNHDA and SQIVND (reference sequence). DNA for the CDR3: TGTGCCAGTAGTTTGTGGGGCCGGGGCTCCTATAATTCACCCCTCCACTTT. Its translation: CASSLWGRGSYNSPLHF.

The rearrangement joins TRBV11-2 to TRBJ1-2, with unresolved D. The CDR3 spans 16 residues. CDR1 SGHAT and CDR2 FQNNGV come from the germline V gene. The V end was cut by 8 bases, the J end by 0 bases, with 19 bases between. The CDR3 loop reads CASGRTSGWANYGYTF. CDR3 DNA sequence: TGTGCCAGCGGAAGGACGTCGGGATGGGCTAACTATGGCTACACCTTC.

The rearrangement joins TRBV18 to TRBJ1-2, with D possibly matching TRBD1 (6 bases). Germline CDR1 KGHSH, CDR2 LQKENI. The V and J ends lost 3 bases and 8 bases respectively, with 16 bases between them. CDR3 size: 14 residues. CDR3 protein: CASSPGGGPDGYTF. CDR3 nucleotides: TGTGCCAGCTCACCGGGAGGGGGGCCCGACGGCTACACCTTC.

The chain uses TRBV23-1 and TRBJ1-5; D is unclear. TRBV23-1 has ORF status, its function being uncertain. The V and J ends lost 0 bases and 4 bases respectively, with 16 bases between them. CDR3 size: 17 residues. The CDR3 protein is CASSQSFPGSGNQPQHF. CDR3 DNA: TGCGCCAGCAGTCAATCGTTTCCGGGTTCAGGTAATCAGCCCCAGCATTTT.

The chain uses TRBV21-1 and TRBJ2-6; TRBD1 is the table's D call and was not checked against the DNA. TRBV21-1 is a recognized pseudogene. The CDR3 extends over 19 amino acids. The CDR3 sequence: CASSKEVGQLTSGANVLTF. The CDR3 coding sequence is TGTGCCAGCAGCAAAGAGGTCGGACAGCTCACCTCTGGGGCCAACGTCCTGACTTTC.

J is TRBJ2-3 and V is TRBV5-1, with D perhaps given as TRBD1 or TRBD2 (5 bases each). CDR3 length equals 15 residues. Germline V gene sequence: CDR1 SGHRS, CDR2 YFSETQ. V was cut by 5 bases and J by 4 bases, with 17 bases left in between. As DNA, the CDR3 is TGCGCCAGCAGGCCCTCGGGGCAGGGCGCAGATACGCAGTATTTT. This translates into CASRPSGQGADTQYF.

Regarding this clone: The identical CDR3 is also encoded by other nucleotide sequences in the sample. The rearrangement links TRBV7-2 to TRBJ2-3; perhaps TRBD2 as D (5 bases). This CDR3 contains 13 residues. Trimming stripped 6 bases from V and 6 bases from J, with 13 bases between. Germline CDR1 and CDR2: SGHTA and FQGNSA. The CDR3 loop reads CASSSYRGDTQYF. Here the CDR3 DNA reads TGTGCCAGCAGTTCCTACCGAGGGGATACGCAGTATTTT.